Below, 22 T cell receptor beta chains from the same sample are listed, as sequenced in a study of beta chain features in type 1 diabetes. cDNA synthesis used the whole RNA isolate, giving expressed TCRB sequences. Sequencing was performed with immunoSEQ multiplex PCR; in TCRdb, only in-frame clones are kept and a portion is missing. The data contain roughly 610,000 clones, 15% to 18% of them singletons. Sample: naive CD4+ T cells from blood. All receptors derive from a man aged 18-30 years in good health.

The chain employs TRBV7-3 and TRBJ2-2; D ambiguous. In germline, CDR1 is SGHTA, CDR2 FQGTGA. The V and J ends lost 1 base and 5 bases respectively, with 11 bases between them. This CDR3 has 15 residues. CDR3 nucleotide sequence: TGTGCCAGCAGCTTAATGATAGGTCTAACCGGGGAGCTGTTTTTT. Its protein product is CASSLMIGLTGELFF.

V and J are TRBV10-3 and TRBJ2-1, with D unclear. The CDR3 runs 12 residues. From germline, CDR1 is ENHRY and CDR2 SYGVKD. V was shortened by 0 bases and J by 10 bases, with 7 bases between the two germline ends. DNA of the CDR3: TGTGCCATCAGTGAGTCAAGGTCCGAGCAGTTCTTC. Its translation is CAISESRSEQFF.

The chain is built from TRBV6-5 and TRBJ2-7; D is unclear. The CDR3 is 12 residues long. V was trimmed by 2 bases and J by 7 bases, leaving 9 bases between them. Germline CDR1 and CDR2: MNHEY and SVGAGI. CDR3 coding DNA: TGTGCCAGCAGTTACCCTAATGGTGAGCAGTACTTC. Translation gives CASSYPNGEQYF.

The genes are TRBV30 and TRBJ1-4; a weak D match, TRBD1 (5 bases). The germline gives CDR1 GTSNPN, CDR2 SVGIG (reference sequence). The V end was cut by 0 bases, the J end by 13 bases, with 12 bases between. CDR3 length: 12 residues. The CDR3 loop reads CAWSVLGGTLFF. The DNA for the CDR3 is TGTGCCTGGAGTGTACTTGGTGGGACACTGTTTTTT.

The gene calls are TRBV5-6 and TRBJ1-5; 8 bases align to TRBD1. J was trimmed by 5 bases and V by 3 bases; bases with no gene match: 10. This CDR3 is 16 amino acids long. Germline V gene lookup returns CDR1 SGHDT and CDR2 YYEEEE. CDR3 bases: TGTGCCAGCAGCTGGGGAGGACAGGGCGGCTATCAGCCCCAGCATTTT. It encodes CASSWGGQGGYQPQHF. Supplemented by reference TRBV5-6 and TRBJ1-5, the full variable domain reads DAGVTQSPTHLIKTRGQQVTLRCSPKSGHDTVSWYQQALGQGPQFIFQYYEEEERQRGNFPDRFSGHQFPNYSSELNVNALLLGDSALYLCASSWGGQGGYQPQHFGDGTRLSIL.

This clone was counted a few times. Compared with germline, one end of the junction differs, possibly owing to a read error. V gene TRBV6-5 combines with J gene TRBJ2-6; D remains unclear. Per the germline V gene, CDR1 is MNHEY and CDR2 is SVGAGI. The CDR3 loop spans 13 amino acids. The CDR3 coding sequence is TGTGCCGGCAGGTCTGCTGGGGCCAACGTCCTGACTTTC. Residues: CAGRSAGANVLTF.

V gene TRBV28 combines with J gene TRBJ2-3; D may correspond to TRBD1 or TRBD2 (6 bases each). The CDR3 runs to 17 residues. Germline V CDR1 and CDR2: MDHEN, SYDVKM. V shed 1 base and J shed 5 bases, with 19 bases lying between them. CDR3 protein: CASSLFGPGAGRDTQYF. In DNA, the CDR3 is TGTGCCAGCAGTTTATTCGGTCCGGGGGCAGGGCGAGATACGCAGTATTTT.

The chain employs TRBV5-1 and TRBJ2-6; unclear D gene. Deletions cut 1 base from V and 4 bases from J, with 12 bases between. The CDR3 covers 16 residues. Germline CDR1 is SGHRS and CDR2 is YFSETQ. The CDR3 DNA reads TGCGCCAGCAGCTTGTCTGGGATTAGAGGGGCCAACGTCCTGACTTTC. This sequence encodes CASSLSGIRGANVLTF.

This clone turned up a few times. This sample also contains other DNA sequences that code for the same CDR3. The CDR3 loop reads CASRGSGANVLTF. As DNA, the CDR3 is TGTGCCAGTAGGGGGTCTGGGGCCAACGTCCTGACTTTC. The rearrangement uses TRBV19 and TRBJ2-6, with no clear D. The CDR3 spans 13 residues. Germline V gene lookup returns CDR1 LNHDA and CDR2 SQIVND (reference sequence). V was pared by 6 bases and J by 1 base, with 4 bases between.

J is TRBJ2-1 and V is TRBV7-2; TRBD1 agrees at 7 bases. Germline V gene lookup returns CDR1 SGHTA and CDR2 FQGNSA. The CDR3 has 15 amino acids. J gave up 4 bases and V 2 bases, and 5 bases lay outside the gene matches. CDR3 loop: CASSLPLTGYNEQFF. CDR3 nucleotide sequence: TGTGCCAGCAGCTTACCTTTGACAGGGTACAATGAGCAGTTCTTC.

About this clone itself: The same CDR3 arises from other DNA sequences in this sample as well. The genes are TRBV9 and TRBJ2-2; D gene ambiguous. Germline loops: CDR1 SGDLS, CDR2 YYNGEE. The CDR3 extends over 15 amino acids. V gave up 0 bases and J gave up 0 bases, with 6 bases separating them. CDR3 DNA: TGTGCCAGCAGCGTAGTCGGTACGAACACCGGGGAGCTGTTTTTT. This encodes CASSVVGTNTGELFF.

This sequence joins TRBV28 and TRBJ1-1; 8 bases agree with TRBD1. From germline, CDR1 is MDHEN and CDR2 SYDVKM. The V gene end was trimmed by 6 bases and the J gene end by 5 bases; junction bases not matched to a gene: 8. The CDR3 covers 14 residues. The CDR3 loop reads CASRRQGSGTEAFF. The CDR3 nucleotides are TGTGCCAGCAGACGACAGGGGTCTGGTACTGAAGCTTTCTTT.

The chain employs TRBV4-1 and TRBJ2-7; weak D call: TRBD1 (5 bases). V lost 0 bases and J 2 bases, leaving 11 bases between the germline ends. Looked up from germline, CDR1 is MGHRA and CDR2 is YSYEKL. This CDR3 has 15 amino acids. CDR3 protein: CASSQDIQGTYEQYF. DNA of the CDR3: TGCGCCAGCAGCCAAGATATTCAGGGCACCTACGAGCAGTACTTC.

This clone was picked up a small number of times. The chain joins TRBV5-1 to TRBJ2-7; 9 bases map to TRBD1. Germline values: CDR1 SGHRS, CDR2 YFSETQ. The CDR3 has 15 amino acids. V lost 3 bases, J lost 7 bases, and 11 bases stayed unmatched. In DNA form, the CDR3 reads TGCGCCAGCAGCTGGACCCGGGACAGGGTGGGGGAGCAGTACTTC. Its protein is CASSWTRDRVGEQYF.

This rearrangement joins TRBV30 to TRBJ1-1; D perhaps matches TRBD1 (6 bases). V was clipped by 2 bases and J by 10 bases, with 11 bases between them. The CDR3 sequence is 11 residues long. The germline CDR1 and CDR2 sequences are GTSNPN and SVGIG (reference sequence). For the CDR3, the DNA is TGTGCCTGGAGTTTGGGGGCGGGAGCTTTCTTT. It specifies CAWSLGAGAFF.

J is TRBJ2-7 and V is TRBV19; TRBD1 matches 8 bases. Germline CDR1 and CDR2: LNHDA and SQIVND (reference sequence). The V and J ends lost 6 bases and 2 bases, in that order; junction bases with no gene match: 6. The CDR3 is made up of 14 amino acids. The CDR3 loop is CASSRQGRTYEQYF. In nucleotides, the CDR3 is TGTGCCAGTAGCCGACAGGGGAGGACCTACGAGCAGTACTTC.

This clone turned up a few times. V and J are TRBV7-9 and TRBJ2-3; 8 nucleotides agree with TRBD1. In germline, CDR1 is SEHNR, CDR2 FQNEAQ (reference sequence). The CDR3 runs to 18 residues. V shed 5 bases and J 2 bases; nucleotides not matched to a gene: 15. DNA of the CDR3: TGTGCCAGCAGCGCCTTTAAGACAGGGGCCCTCCACACAGATACGCAGTATTTT. Protein product: CASSAFKTGALHTDTQYF.

The rearrangement links TRBV7-2 to TRBJ2-3; D is uncertain. The CDR3 runs 12 residues. V was shortened by 1 base and J by 6 bases, with 5 bases between the two germline ends. CDR1 is SGHTA and CDR2 is FQGNSA in the germline V gene. The CDR3 protein is CASSLEWDTQYF. DNA for the CDR3: TGTGCCAGCAGCTTAGAATGGGATACGCAGTATTTT.

The chain has TRBV6-6 and TRBJ1-5, with TRBD1 identical over 7 bases. Germline trimming cut 4 bases from V and 7 bases from J; bases unmatched to any gene: 7. Germline CDR1 MNHNY, CDR2 SVGAGI (reference sequence). The length of the CDR3 is 14 residues. This CDR3 reads CASSWGTGVQPQHF. DNA for the CDR3: TGTGCCAGCAGTTGGGGAACAGGGGTCCAGCCCCAGCATTTT.

This clone was found a few times. The rearrangement links TRBV5-6 to TRBJ1-4; unclear D gene. Germline V CDR1 and CDR2: SGHDT, YYEEEE. Deletions cut 1 base from V and 5 bases from J, with 12 bases between. CDR3 length: 15 residues. CDR3: CASSLRQANNEKLFF. CDR3 sequence (DNA): TGTGCCAGCAGCTTGCGGCAGGCTAACAATGAAAAACTGTTTTTT.

This clone was observed a handful of times. This chain uses TRBV28 with TRBJ2-3, with D possibly being TRBD1 (6 bases). The germline CDR1 and CDR2 sequences are MDHEN and SYDVKM. CDR3 size: 14 residues. Trimming removed 4 bases from V and 6 bases from J, with 14 bases in between. The CDR3 DNA reads as TGTGCCAGCAGTTCGTCCGGGACAATGGATACGCAGTATTTT. This codes for CASSSSGTMDTQYF. Looking up the rest from reference TRBV28 and TRBJ2-3 gives the full variable domain: DVKVTQSSRYLVKRTGEKVFLECVQDMDHENMFWYRQDPGLGLRLIYFSYDVKMKEKGDIPEGYSVSREKKERFSLILESASTNQTSMYLCASSSSGTMDTQYFGPGTRLTVL.

This clone turned up a few times. CDR3 DNA sequence: TGCGCCAGCAGCCTCTTAACTAGCGGCCATCGGGGACCGGGGGAGCTGTTTTTT. It codes for CASSLLTSGHRGPGELFF. The V gene is TRBV4-1, the J gene TRBJ2-2; 8 bases line up with TRBD2. V was pared by 4 bases and J by 8 bases, with 18 bases of the junction left unmatched. The CDR3 consists of 18 residues. Germline assignment: CDR1 MGHRA and CDR2 YSYEKL.